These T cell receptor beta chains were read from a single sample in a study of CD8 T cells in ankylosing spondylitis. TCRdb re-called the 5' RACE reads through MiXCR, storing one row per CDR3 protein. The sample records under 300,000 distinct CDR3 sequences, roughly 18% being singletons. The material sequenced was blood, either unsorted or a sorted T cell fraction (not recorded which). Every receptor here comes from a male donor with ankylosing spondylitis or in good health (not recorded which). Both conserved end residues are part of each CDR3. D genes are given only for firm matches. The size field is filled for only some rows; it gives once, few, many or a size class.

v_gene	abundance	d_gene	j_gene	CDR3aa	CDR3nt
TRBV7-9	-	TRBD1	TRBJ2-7	CASSPRDSWGSYEQYF	TGTGCCAGCAGCCCCCGGGACAGCTGGGGTTCCTACGAGCAGTACTTC
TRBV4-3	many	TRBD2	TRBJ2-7	CASSHSVAGGTYEQYF	TGCGCCAGCAGCCATTCAGTAGCGGGAGGGACCTACGAGCAGTACTTC
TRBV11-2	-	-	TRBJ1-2	CASSMDGNGYTF	TGTGCCAGCAGCATGGACGGCAATGGCTACACCTTC
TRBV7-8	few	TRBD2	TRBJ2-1	CASSLRSLAGYNEQFF	TGTGCCAGCAGCTTAAGAAGTCTAGCGGGCTACAATGAGCAGTTCTTC
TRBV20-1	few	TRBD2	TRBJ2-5	CSARVREGRGAQETQYF	TGCAGTGCTAGAGTTCGGGAGGGCCGAGGGGCCCAAGAGACCCAGTACTTC
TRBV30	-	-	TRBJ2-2	CAACRFANTGELFF	TGTGCGGCTTGCAGGTTCGCGAACACCGGGGAGCTGTTTTTT
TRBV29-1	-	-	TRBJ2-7	CSVAVSTYEQYF	TGCAGCGTTGCAGTATCCACCTACGAGCAGTACTTC
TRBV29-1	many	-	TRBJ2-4	CSVGGAKNIQYF	TGCAGCGTTGGGGGAGCCAAAAACATTCAGTACTTC
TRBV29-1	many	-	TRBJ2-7	CSVNTESLGEQYF	TGCAGCGTGAATACGGAGTCCCTTGGGGAGCAGTACTTC
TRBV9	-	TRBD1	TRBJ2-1	CASSPPATGGLEQFF	TGTGCCAGCAGCCCCCCCGCGACAGGGGGCCTTGAGCAGTTCTTC
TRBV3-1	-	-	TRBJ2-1	CASSPTSSSEQFF	TGTGCCAGCAGCCCGACTAGTTCGAGTGAGCAGTTCTTC
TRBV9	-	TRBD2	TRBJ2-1	CASSVNQREKTSYNEQFF	TGTGCCAGCAGCGTTAACCAGCGGGAGAAAACATCCTACAATGAGCAGTTCTTC
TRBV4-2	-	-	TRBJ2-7	CASSQGRTRYEQYF	TGTGCCAGCAGCCAAGGGCGGACGCGTTACGAGCAGTACTTC
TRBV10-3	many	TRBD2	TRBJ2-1	CAISPGLADYNEQFF	TGTGCCATCAGTCCCGGACTAGCTGATTACAATGAGCAGTTCTTC
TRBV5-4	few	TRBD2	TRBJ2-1	CARIRINGTRGNEQFF	TGTGCCAGAATAAGAATTAACGGGACTAGGGGCAATGAGCAGTTCTTC
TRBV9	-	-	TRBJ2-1	CASSAGPEQFF	TGTGCCAGCAGCGCCGGCCCGGAGCAGTTCTTC
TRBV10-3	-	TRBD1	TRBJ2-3	CAIEDRTTDTQYF	TGTGCCATCGAGGACAGGACAACAGATACGCAGTATTTT
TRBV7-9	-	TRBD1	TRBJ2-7	CASSLLGTGQSYEQYF	TGTGCCAGCAGCTTATTGGGGACGGGACAGAGTTACGAGCAGTACTTC
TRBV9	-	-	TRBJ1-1	CASSATSGTQNTEAFF	TGTGCCAGCAGCGCGACCTCCGGGACGCAGAACACTGAAGCTTTCTTT
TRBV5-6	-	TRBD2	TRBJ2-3	CASSHQLPAGGPDTQYF	TGTGCCAGCAGCCACCAGCTCCCCGCGGGAGGGCCAGATACGCAGTATTTT
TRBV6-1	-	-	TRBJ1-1	CASTKRGGQTEAFF	TGTGCCAGCACTAAACGCGGGGGGCAAACTGAAGCTTTCTTT
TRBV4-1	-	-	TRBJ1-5	CASSQDSVQHF	TGCGCCAGCAGCCAAGATTCGGTCCAGCATTTT
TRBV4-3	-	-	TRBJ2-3	CASSQATDRTDTQYF	TGCGCCAGCAGCCAAGCGACGGACCGCACAGATACGCAGTATTTT
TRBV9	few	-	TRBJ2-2	CASSEGGVNRELFF	TGTGCCAGCAGCGAGGGAGGTGTGAATCGGGAGCTGTTTTTT
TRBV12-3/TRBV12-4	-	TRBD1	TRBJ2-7	CASGTGRGEQYF	TGTGCCAGCGGGACAGGGCGGGGTGAGCAGTACTTC
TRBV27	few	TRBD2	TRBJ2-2	CASTPEAGTGTGELFF	TGTGCCAGCACCCCAGAAGCGGGGACGGGCACCGGGGAGCTGTTTTTT
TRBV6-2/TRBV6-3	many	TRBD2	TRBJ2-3	CASSLPWTSGSDTQYF	TGTGCCAGCAGTTTACCCTGGACTAGCGGGAGCGATACGCAGTATTTT
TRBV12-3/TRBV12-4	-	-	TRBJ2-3	CASSPSGEGTQYF	TGTGCCAGCAGTCCCTCGGGAGAGGGCACGCAGTATTTT
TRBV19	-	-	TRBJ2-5	CASSNRGHHQETQYF	TGTGCCAGTAGTAATAGGGGCCACCACCAAGAGACCCAGTACTTC
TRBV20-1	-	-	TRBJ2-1	CSASIRDDYNEQFF	TGCAGTGCTAGCATTCGGGACGACTACAATGAGCAGTTCTTC
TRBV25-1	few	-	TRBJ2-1	CASSEWGDFLF	TGTGCCAGCAGTGAATGGGGGGACTTCCTCTTC
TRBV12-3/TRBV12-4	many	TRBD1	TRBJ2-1	CASNRDRGFYNEQFF	TGTGCCAGCAACCGGGACAGAGGATTCTACAATGAGCAGTTCTTC
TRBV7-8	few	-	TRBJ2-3	CASVATDTQYF	TGTGCCAGCGTGGCCACAGATACGCAGTATTTT
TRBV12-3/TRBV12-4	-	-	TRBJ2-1	CASSPLEDLPNEQFF	TGTGCCAGCAGCCCACTGGAGGATCTCCCCAATGAGCAGTTCTTC
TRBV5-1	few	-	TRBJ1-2	CASSLETGDYGYTF	TGCGCCAGCAGCTTGGAGACAGGAGACTATGGCTACACCTTC
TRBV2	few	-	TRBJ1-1	CASSAGFKDEAFF	TGTGCCAGCAGTGCGGGCTTTAAGGATGAAGCTTTCTTT
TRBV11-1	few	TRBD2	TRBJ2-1	CASSYPVGTSGTYNEQFF	TGTGCCAGCAGCTACCCAGTCGGGACTAGCGGAACCTACAATGAGCAGTTCTTC
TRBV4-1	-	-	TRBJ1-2	CASSQDSAGYTF	TGCGCCAGCAGCCAAGATTCAGCGGGCTACACCTTC
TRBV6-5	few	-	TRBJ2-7	CASRRRYEQYF	TGTGCCAGCAGGAGACGCTACGAGCAGTACTTC
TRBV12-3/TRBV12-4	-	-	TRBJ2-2	CASSFHSTGELFF	TGTGCCAGCAGTTTTCACAGTACCGGGGAGCTGTTTTTT
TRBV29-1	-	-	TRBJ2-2	CSAPQLPGGELFF	TGCAGCGCTCCCCAACTGCCTGGCGGGGAGCTGTTTTTT
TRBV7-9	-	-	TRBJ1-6	CASSLAGGNNSPLHF	TGTGCCAGCAGCTTAGCGGGCGGAAATAATTCACCCCTCCACTTT
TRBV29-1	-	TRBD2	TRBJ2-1	CSVPGTRADEQFF	TGCAGCGTCCCCGGGACTAGGGCCGATGAGCAGTTCTTC
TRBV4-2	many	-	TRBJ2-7	CASSQDTPSLSYEQYF	TGTGCCAGCAGCCAAGATACCCCGTCACTCTCCTACGAGCAGTACTTC
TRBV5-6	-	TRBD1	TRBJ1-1	CASSPSRGGNMNSEAFF	TGTGCCAGCAGCCCCTCCCGAGGGGGCAACATGAATTCTGAAGCTTTCTTT
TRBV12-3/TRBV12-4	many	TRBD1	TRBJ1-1	CASSGTEPNGAFF	TGTGCCAGCAGTGGGACAGAACCGAACGGGGCTTTCTTT
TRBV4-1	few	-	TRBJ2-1	CASSQEGDEYNEQFF	TGCGCCAGCAGCCAAGAAGGGGACGAGTACAATGAGCAGTTCTTC
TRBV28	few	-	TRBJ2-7	CASQDSYAQYF	TGTGCCAGCCAGGACTCCTACGCGCAGTACTTC
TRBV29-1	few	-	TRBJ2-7	CSVEEYYEQYF	TGCAGCGTTGAAGAGTACTACGAGCAGTACTTC
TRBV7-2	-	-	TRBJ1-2	CASSPLGLGYGYTF	TGTGCCAGCAGCCCCCTCGGCCTAGGCTATGGCTACACCTTC
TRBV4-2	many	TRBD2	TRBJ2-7	CASSQEEVFREVTYEQYF	TGTGCCAGCAGCCAAGAAGAGGTTTTCCGGGAGGTCACCTACGAGCAGTACTTC
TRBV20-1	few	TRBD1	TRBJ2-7	CSGNGQAYEQYF	TGCAGCGGGAACGGACAGGCCTACGAGCAGTACTTC